The clone carrying this TCR beta chain has more than one count but fewer than ten. The data stem from a study of OX40 agonist ivuxolimab in advanced cancers. Study overall: Around 40% of patients had received prior checkpoint inhibitor therapy.

Measured with immunoSEQ multiplex PCR; TCRdb has only the in-frame clones, and not every one. The sample holds about 72,000 clones, about nine tenths seen once. Germline CDR1 reads LNHDA; CDR2 reads SQIVND (reference sequence). The V and J ends lost 3 bases and 8 bases respectively, with 23 bases between them. This CDR3 has 17 residues. Prior autoimmune disease or systemic immunosuppression barred patients. This TCR derives from an adult with an advanced solid tumor such as melanoma, head and neck, liver or kidney cancer. Sequenced here: CD4+ or CD8+ T cells sorted from blood, sampled in a trial of the OX40 agonist ivuxolimab. V and J are TRBV19 and TRBJ1-5; tentative D call: TRBD1 (6 bases). The CDR3 nucleotides are TGTGCCAGTAGTATCTTTTCCCCCCGACAGGCCGGTAAGCCCCAGCATTTT. Protein product: CASSIFSPRQAGKPQHF.